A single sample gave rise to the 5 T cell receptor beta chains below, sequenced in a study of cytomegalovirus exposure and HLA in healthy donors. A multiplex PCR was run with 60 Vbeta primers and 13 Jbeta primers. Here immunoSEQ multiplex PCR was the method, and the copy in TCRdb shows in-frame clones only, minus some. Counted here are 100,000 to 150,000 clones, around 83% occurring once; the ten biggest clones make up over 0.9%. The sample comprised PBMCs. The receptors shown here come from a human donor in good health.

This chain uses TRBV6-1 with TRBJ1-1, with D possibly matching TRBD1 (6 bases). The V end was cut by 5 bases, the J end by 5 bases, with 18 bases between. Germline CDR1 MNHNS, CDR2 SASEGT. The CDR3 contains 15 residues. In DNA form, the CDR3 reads TGTGCCAGCAGTTGGCGGGGGCAAATTCTAACTGAAGCTTTCTTT. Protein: CASSWRGQILTEAFF.

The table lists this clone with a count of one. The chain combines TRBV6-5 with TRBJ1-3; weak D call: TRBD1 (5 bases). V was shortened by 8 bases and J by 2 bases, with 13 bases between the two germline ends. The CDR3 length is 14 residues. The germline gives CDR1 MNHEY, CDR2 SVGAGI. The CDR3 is CASQGGDTGNTIYF. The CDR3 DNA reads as TGTGCCAGCCAGGGCGGGGATACTGGAAACACCATATATTTT.

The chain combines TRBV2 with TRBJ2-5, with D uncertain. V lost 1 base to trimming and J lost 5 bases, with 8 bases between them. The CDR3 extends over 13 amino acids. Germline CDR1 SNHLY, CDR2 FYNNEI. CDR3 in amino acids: CASSEGARETQYF. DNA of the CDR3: TGTGCCAGCAGTGAAGGCGCGCGGGAGACCCAGTACTTC.

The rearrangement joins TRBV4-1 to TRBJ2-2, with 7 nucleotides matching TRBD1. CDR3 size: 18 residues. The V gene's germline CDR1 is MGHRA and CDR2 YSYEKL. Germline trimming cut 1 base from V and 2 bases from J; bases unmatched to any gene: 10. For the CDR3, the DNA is TGCGCCAGCAGCCAAGTACCCCGGGACAGTCTAAACACCGGGGAGCTGTTTTTT. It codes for CASSQVPRDSLNTGELFF.

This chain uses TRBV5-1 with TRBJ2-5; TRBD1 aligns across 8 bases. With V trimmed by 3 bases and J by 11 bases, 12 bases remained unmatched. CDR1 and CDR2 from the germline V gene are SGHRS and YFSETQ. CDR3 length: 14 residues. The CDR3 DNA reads TGCGCCAGCAGCTGGACAGGGTTAAGCGGTGAGCAGTACTTC. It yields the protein CASSWTGLSGEQYF.